The 29 T cell receptor beta chains below were found in one sample sequenced in a study of blood T cell repertoires in COVID-19. Profiled with immunoSEQ multiplex PCR; TCRdb holds only in-frame clones, not every one. The sample holds 300,000 to 500,000 clones, 70% to 90% seen once. Sequenced material: PBMCs or T cells enriched from blood (not recorded which). The receptors shown here come from a woman in her twenties or thirties with acute COVID-19.

The rearrangement links TRBV28 to TRBJ1-3; TRBD1 agrees at 8 bases. Germline CDR1 is MDHEN and CDR2 is SYDVKM. The ends lost 6 bases at V and 2 bases at J; junction bases unmatched: 3. This CDR3 has 14 residues. CDR3 residues: CASSVQGAGNTIYF. The CDR3 DNA reads TGTGCCAGCAGCGTACAGGGGGCTGGAAACACCATATATTTT.

The chain uses TRBV6-5 and TRBJ1-2, with 7 bases identical to TRBD1. This CDR3 region has 15 residues. In germline, CDR1 is MNHEY, CDR2 SVGAGI. The J segment lost 2 bases and the V segment lost 6 bases, leaving 9 bases of the junction unmatched. Here the CDR3 reads CASRRAGTANYGYTF. The CDR3 nucleotides are TGTGCCAGCAGACGCGCCGGGACAGCAAACTATGGCTACACCTTC.

This clone is a singleton in its sample. V is TRBV9 and J is TRBJ1-2; perhaps TRBD1 as D (6 bases). From germline, CDR1 is SGDLS and CDR2 YYNGEE. The CDR3 contains 15 residues. V dropped 4 bases and J dropped 6 bases, with 19 bases sitting between them. CDR3 sequence reads: CASSQTAQGWDGYTF. CDR3 bases: TGTGCCAGCAGCCAGACGGCACAGGGATGGGATGGCTACACCTTC.

The rearrangement joins TRBV7-3 to TRBJ2-5; D possibly corresponds to TRBD2 (5 bases). Germline lookup yields CDR1 SGHTA and CDR2 FQGTGA. This CDR3 has 14 residues. The germline V and J ends were trimmed by 0 bases and 5 bases, with 10 bases remaining between them. The CDR3 sequence: CASSLTPGVETQYF. CDR3 in DNA: TGTGCCAGCAGCTTAACCCCCGGGGTGGAGACCCAGTACTTC. The variable domain in full, completed from reference TRBV7-3 and TRBJ2-5, reads GAGVSQTPSNKVTEKGKYVELRCDPISGHTALYWYRQSLGQGPEFLIYFQGTGAADDSGLPNDRFFAVRPEGSVSTLKIQRTERGDSAVYLCASSLTPGVETQYFGPGTRLLVL.

The V call is TRBV12-5, the J call TRBJ2-2; possible D gene TRBD2, 5 bases. Trimming pared 1 base from V and 6 bases from J, leaving 9 bases between. CDR3 length: 14 amino acids. From germline, CDR1 is LGHNT and CDR2 FRNRAP. CDR3: CASGLDKLAGELFF. Written as DNA, the CDR3 is TGTGCTAGTGGTTTGGACAAACTAGCCGGGGAGCTGTTTTTT.

The gene calls are TRBV2 and TRBJ2-7, with 7 positions matching TRBD1. Germline CDR1 reads SNHLY; CDR2 reads FYNNEI. The CDR3 consists of 15 residues. V lost 4 bases, J lost 2 bases, and 8 bases stayed unmatched. CDR3: CASSGGPTGTYEQYF. In DNA form, the CDR3 reads TGTGCCAGCAGTGGAGGACCGACAGGGACCTACGAGCAGTACTTC.

The V gene is TRBV7-2, the J gene TRBJ1-2; weak D call: TRBD1 (6 bases). Between the trimmed V and J ends, which lost 7 bases and 4 bases, there was a span of 16 bases. Germline values: CDR1 SGHTA, CDR2 FQGNSA. The CDR3 has 14 residues. CDR3 nucleotide sequence: TGTGCCAGCACCACACAGGACAGACGCTATGGCTACACCTTC. Its protein product is CASTTQDRRYGYTF.

The chain uses TRBV5-5 and TRBJ1-4; TRBD1 aligns across 7 bases. The trim removed 5 bases at V and 0 bases at J, leaving 16 bases unmatched. Per the germline V gene, CDR1 is SGHKS and CDR2 is YYEKEE (reference sequence). The length of the CDR3 is 19 residues. CDR3: CASRQSAHRDSTTNEKLFF. The DNA for the CDR3 is TGTGCCAGCAGGCAGAGCGCCCACAGGGACAGTACAACTAATGAAAAACTGTTTTTT.

CDR3 sequence (DNA): TGTGCCAGCAGCGTAGACAGCTCCTACGAGCAGTACTTC. Protein sequence: CASSVDSSYEQYF. This chain uses TRBV9 with TRBJ2-7, with D unresolved. Germline CDR1 SGDLS, CDR2 YYNGEE. The CDR3 is 13 amino acids. V gave up 0 bases and J gave up 0 bases, with 4 bases separating them.

The chain joins TRBV4-1 to TRBJ2-7, with 10 bases identical to TRBD2. CDR3 length: 15 residues. Germline V gives CDR1 MGHRA, CDR2 YSYEKL. V shed 4 bases and J 4 bases; nucleotides not matched to a gene: 7. In nucleotides, the CDR3 is TGCGCCAGCAGCCTAGATAGGACTAGCGGATACGAGCAGTACTTC. Translating gives CASSLDRTSGYEQYF.

The J gene is TRBJ2-3, the V gene TRBV9; D is unclear. With 0 bases removed from V and 0 bases from J, the gap between germline ends came to 14 bases. This CDR3 has 17 amino acids. CDR1 is SGDLS and CDR2 is YYNGEE in the germline V gene. The CDR3 sequence: CASSVDSHITSTDTQYF. In DNA, the CDR3 is TGTGCCAGCAGCGTAGACAGCCACATCACTAGCACAGATACGCAGTATTTT.

V and J are TRBV9 and TRBJ2-2; 7 bases align to TRBD2. The CDR3 loop spans 17 amino acids. V shed 4 bases and J 5 bases; nucleotides not matched to a gene: 14. Germline V gives CDR1 SGDLS, CDR2 YYNGEE. This CDR3 is CASSPAGRTVYTGELFF. The CDR3, as DNA: TGTGCCAGCAGCCCAGCGGGAAGGACTGTTTATACCGGGGAGCTGTTTTTT.

The chain combines TRBV2 with TRBJ2-7, with a possible D match to TRBD1 (5 bases). This CDR3 is built from 13 residues. V was clipped by 8 bases and J by 3 bases, with 14 bases between them. Germline V gene lookup returns CDR1 SNHLY and CDR2 FYNNEI. The CDR3 coding sequence is TGTGCCAGCCTAGGGGCGGCGGACTACGAGCAGTACTTC. This gives the protein CASLGAADYEQYF.

The V call is TRBV6-2 or TRBV6-3, the J call TRBJ1-2; no firm D call. Trimming pared 4 bases from V and 6 bases from J, leaving 9 bases between. This CDR3 comprises 12 residues. The germline V gene has CDR1 MNHEY and CDR2 SVGEGT. DNA for the CDR3: TGTGCCAGCAGTTTGGCCGGGGATGGCTACACCTTC. It encodes CASSLAGDGYTF.

V gene TRBV5-6 combines with J gene TRBJ2-5, with D perhaps TRBD1 (8 bases). V was clipped by 2 bases and J by 3 bases, with 14 bases between them. CDR3 size: 15 residues. The germline V gene has CDR1 SGHDT and CDR2 YYEEEE. The CDR3: CASSLYRGGEETQYF. The CDR3 nucleotides are TGTGCCAGCAGCTTATACAGGGGGGGAGAAGAGACCCAGTACTTC. Full variable domain (outside the CDR3, taken from reference TRBV5-6 and TRBJ2-5): DAGVTQSPTHLIKTRGQQVTLRCSPKSGHDTVSWYQQALGQGPQFIFQYYEEEERQRGNFPDRFSGHQFPNYSSELNVNALLLGDSALYLCASSLYRGGEETQYFGPGTRLLVL.

The chain couples TRBV30 to TRBJ1-1; the D is unclear. Between the trimmed V and J ends, which lost 3 bases and 3 bases, there was a span of 11 bases. This CDR3 comprises 13 residues. Germline loops: CDR1 GTSNPN, CDR2 SVGIG (reference sequence). Here the CDR3 DNA reads TGTGCCTGGAGCCCCCGAGTGGACACTGAAGCTTTCTTT. Encoded protein: CAWSPRVDTEAFF.

The rearrangement uses TRBV7-2 and TRBJ1-3; no clear D. The V gene's germline CDR1 is SGHTA and CDR2 FQGNSA. The CDR3 runs 15 residues. The germline V and J ends were trimmed by 1 base and 1 base, with 8 bases remaining between them. The CDR3 spells CASSLGGRSGNTIYF. The CDR3 DNA follows: TGTGCCAGCAGCTTAGGTGGGAGGTCTGGAAACACCATATATTTT.

The CDR3 loop is CASSRSSGGSPYEQYF. CDR3 DNA: TGTGCCAGCAGCAGATCTAGCGGGGGCTCCCCCTACGAGCAGTACTTC. The chain couples TRBV7-2 to TRBJ2-7; 10 bases map to TRBD2. V lost 5 bases and J lost 2; bases outside the gene matches: 9. The CDR3 extends over 16 amino acids. CDR1 is SGHTA and CDR2 is FQGNSA in the germline V gene.

This chain joins TRBV7-3 and TRBJ2-4, with 11 bases fitting TRBD2. Germline assignment: CDR1 SGHTA and CDR2 FQGTGA. The CDR3 sequence is 14 residues long. V trimming: 5 bases; J trimming: 6 bases; junction bases outside the gene matches: 3. The CDR3 DNA follows: TGTGCCAGCAGCGTTAGCGGGGGGGTAAACATTCAGTACTTC. This encodes CASSVSGGVNIQYF. Filled out from reference TRBV7-3 and TRBJ2-4, the complete variable domain reads GAGVSQTPSNKVTEKGKYVELRCDPISGHTALYWYRQSLGQGPEFLIYFQGTGAADDSGLPNDRFFAVRPEGSVSTLKIQRTERGDSAVYLCASSVSGGVNIQYFGAGTRLSVL.

The chain combines TRBV6-5 with TRBJ2-7; 9 bases are a match to TRBD1. This CDR3 is 15 amino acids long. V lost 8 bases, J lost 3 bases, and 11 bases stayed unmatched. Germline V gives CDR1 MNHEY, CDR2 SVGAGI. The CDR3 bases are TGTGCCAGCTCTATCACGACAGGGGGACACTACGAGCAGTACTTC. Protein: CASSITTGGHYEQYF.

CDR3 coding DNA: TGTGCTAGTGGTCCGACTAATACGCAGTATTTT. Translation gives CASGPTNTQYF. The J gene is TRBJ2-3, the V gene TRBV12-5; possible D gene TRBD2, 5 bases. The CDR3 loop spans 11 amino acids. Trimming shortened V by 5 bases and J by 7 bases, and 7 bases separated the two germline ends. Germline V gene data show CDR1 as LGHNT and CDR2 as FRNRAP.

This chain joins TRBV9 and TRBJ2-1; 9 bases align to TRBD1. This CDR3 contains 15 residues. Germline V gene sequence: CDR1 SGDLS, CDR2 YYNGEE. The junction had 8 bases not matched to a gene; V was cut back by 0 bases and J by 10 bases. The CDR3 is CASSVVGDRAGEQFF. CDR3 nucleotides: TGTGCCAGCAGCGTAGTGGGGGACAGGGCTGGCGAGCAGTTCTTC.

The chain has TRBV25-1 and TRBJ2-7; TRBD1 aligns across 8 bases. CDR1 is MGHDK, CDR2 SYGVNS, per germline. The junction had 6 bases not matched to a gene; V was cut back by 5 bases and J by 3 bases. The CDR3 runs to 14 residues. CDR3 DNA sequence: TGTGCCAGCAGTCGAGGACAGGGCAGCTACGAGCAGTACTTC. This encodes CASSRGQGSYEQYF.

The chain recombines TRBV24-1 with TRBJ1-5; 9 bases agree with TRBD1. The trim removed 4 bases at V and 0 bases at J, leaving 3 bases unmatched. The length of the CDR3 is 16 residues. Per germline, CDR1 KGHDR and CDR2 SFDVKD. The CDR3 nucleotides read TGTGCCACCAGTGACACGGGACAGGGTAGCAATCAGCCCCAGCATTTT. Translation gives CATSDTGQGSNQPQHF.

J is TRBJ1-1 and V is TRBV19; 8 bases agree with TRBD1. The germline V gene encodes CDR1 LNHDA and CDR2 SQIVND (reference sequence). V lost 4 bases and J lost 5; bases outside the gene matches: 9. CDR3 length equals 15 residues. CDR3 bases: TGTGCCAGTAGTAGTCCCAAGACAGGGGAAACTGAAGCTTTCTTT. Encoded protein: CASSSPKTGETEAFF.

This chain connects TRBV30 to TRBJ2-7, with 8 nucleotides matching TRBD2. The CDR3 length is 14 residues. With 3 bases clipped from V and 0 bases from J, the junction kept 4 bases outside the gene matches. Per the germline V gene, CDR1 is GTSNPN and CDR2 is SVGIG (reference sequence). CDR3 residues: CAWRPGLGSYEQYF. CDR3 nucleotides: TGTGCCTGGAGGCCGGGACTAGGCTCCTACGAGCAGTACTTC.

The V call is TRBV5-1, the J call TRBJ2-2; 7 bases fit TRBD2. Germline V gene sequence: CDR1 SGHRS, CDR2 YFSETQ. The CDR3 totals 15 residues. V shed 2 bases, J shed 4 bases, and the junction held 5 bases outside the gene matches. The CDR3 loop reads CASSLQRDLTGELFF. The CDR3 DNA reads TGCGCCAGCAGCTTACAGCGGGACCTCACCGGGGAGCTGTTTTTT.

J is TRBJ1-2 and V is TRBV20-1; D call uncertain. The CDR3 spans 9 residues. The V and J ends lost 4 bases and 8 bases respectively, with 5 bases between them. Germline CDR1 is DFQATT and CDR2 is SNEGSKA (reference sequence). As DNA, the CDR3 is TGCAGTGCTATTCAAGGCTACACCTTC. Protein sequence: CSAIQGYTF.

The J gene is TRBJ2-2, the V gene TRBV7-6, with 7 bases fitting TRBD2. Germline CDR1 reads SGHVS; CDR2 reads FNYEAQ. The J segment lost 4 bases and the V segment lost 0 bases, leaving 11 bases of the junction unmatched. This CDR3 region has 18 residues. The CDR3 here is CASSLAAEGGTFTGELFF. The CDR3 DNA reads as TGTGCCAGCAGCTTAGCAGCGGAGGGAGGGACTTTCACCGGGGAGCTGTTTTTT.